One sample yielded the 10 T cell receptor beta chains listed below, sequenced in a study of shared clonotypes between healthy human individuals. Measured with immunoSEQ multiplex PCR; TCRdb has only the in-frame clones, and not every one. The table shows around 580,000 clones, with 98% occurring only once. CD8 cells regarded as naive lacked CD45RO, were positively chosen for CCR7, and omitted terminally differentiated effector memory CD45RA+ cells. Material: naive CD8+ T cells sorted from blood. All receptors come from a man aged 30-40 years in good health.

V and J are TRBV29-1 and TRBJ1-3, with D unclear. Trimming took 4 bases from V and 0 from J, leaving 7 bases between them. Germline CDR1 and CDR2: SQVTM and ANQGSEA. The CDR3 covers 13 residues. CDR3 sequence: CSVGADSGNTIYF. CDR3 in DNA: TGCAGCGTTGGGGCAGACTCTGGAAACACCATATATTTT.

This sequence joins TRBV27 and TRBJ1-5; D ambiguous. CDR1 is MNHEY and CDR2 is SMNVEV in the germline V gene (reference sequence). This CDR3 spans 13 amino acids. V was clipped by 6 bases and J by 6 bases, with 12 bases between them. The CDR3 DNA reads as TGTGCCAGCAGCCTAGCATGGGGTCAGCCCCAGCATTTT. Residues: CASSLAWGQPQHF.

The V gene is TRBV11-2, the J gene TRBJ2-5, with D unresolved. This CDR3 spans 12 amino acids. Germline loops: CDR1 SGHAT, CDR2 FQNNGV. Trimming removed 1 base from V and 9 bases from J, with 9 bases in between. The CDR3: CASSLAGLAQYF. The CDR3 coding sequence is TGTGCCAGCAGCTTAGCTGGCTTGGCCCAGTACTTC.

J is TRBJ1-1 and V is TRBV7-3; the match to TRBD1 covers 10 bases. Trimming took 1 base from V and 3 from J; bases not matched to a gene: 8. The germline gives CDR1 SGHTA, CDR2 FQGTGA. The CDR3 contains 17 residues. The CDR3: CASSLMVVGTGDTEAFF. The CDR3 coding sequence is TGTGCCAGCAGCTTAATGGTAGTTGGGACAGGGGACACTGAAGCTTTCTTT.

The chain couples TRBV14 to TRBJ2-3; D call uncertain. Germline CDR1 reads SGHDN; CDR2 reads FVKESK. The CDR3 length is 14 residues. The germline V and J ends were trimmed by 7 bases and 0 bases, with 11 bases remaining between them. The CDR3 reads CASIRTSSTDTQYF. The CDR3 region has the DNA TGTGCCAGCATCCGTACCTCTAGCACAGATACGCAGTATTTT.

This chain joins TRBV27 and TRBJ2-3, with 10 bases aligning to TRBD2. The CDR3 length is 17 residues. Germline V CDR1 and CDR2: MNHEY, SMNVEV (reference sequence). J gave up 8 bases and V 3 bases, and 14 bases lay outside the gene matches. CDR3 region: CASSFDRTSGAGGTQYF. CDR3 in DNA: TGTGCCAGCAGTTTCGACCGGACTAGCGGAGCGGGGGGTACGCAGTATTTT.

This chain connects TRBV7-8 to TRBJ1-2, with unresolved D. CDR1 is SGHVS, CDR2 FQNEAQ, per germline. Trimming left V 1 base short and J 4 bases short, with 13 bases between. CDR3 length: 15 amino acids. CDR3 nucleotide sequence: TGTGCCAGCAGCTTAGGAACATCAGGCGGCTATGGCTACACCTTC. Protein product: CASSLGTSGGYGYTF.

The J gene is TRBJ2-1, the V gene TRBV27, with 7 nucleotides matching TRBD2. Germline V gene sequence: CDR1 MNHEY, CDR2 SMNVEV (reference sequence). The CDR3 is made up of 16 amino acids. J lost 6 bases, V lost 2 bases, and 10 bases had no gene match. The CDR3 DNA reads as TGTGCCAGCAGTTTAGTGGCGGGAGCCGTCCGCAATGAGCAGTTCTTC. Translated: CASSLVAGAVRNEQFF.

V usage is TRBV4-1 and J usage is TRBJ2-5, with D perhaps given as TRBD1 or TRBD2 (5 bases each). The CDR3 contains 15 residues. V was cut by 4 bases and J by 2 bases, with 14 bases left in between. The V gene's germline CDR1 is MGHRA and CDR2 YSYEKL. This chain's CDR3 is CASSLEGREQETQYF. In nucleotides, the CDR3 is TGCGCCAGCAGCCTCGAGGGCAGGGAACAAGAGACCCAGTACTTC.

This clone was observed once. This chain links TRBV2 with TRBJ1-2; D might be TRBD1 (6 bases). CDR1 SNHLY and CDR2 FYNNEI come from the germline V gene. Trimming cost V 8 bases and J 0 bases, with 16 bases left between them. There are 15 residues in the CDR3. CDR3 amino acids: CASPTGAGANYGYTF. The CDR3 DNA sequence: TGTGCCAGCCCGACGGGGGCAGGAGCTAACTATGGCTACACCTTC.